The sample holds a few counts of the clone carrying this T cell receptor (beta chain). Its antigen is unknown. The data were taken from a study of cytomegalovirus exposure and HLA in healthy donors. PCR was performed using 60 Vbeta and 13 Jbeta primers. Using immunoSEQ multiplex PCR, the repertoire was profiled, and TCRdb retains in-frame clones only, with some absent. The sample consists of approximately 93,000 clones, roughly 63% of them appearing once. At collection, donors were nominally healthy, but unrecorded immune exposures were probable. Whole-study findings and limits: For TCR beta chains, V- and J-gene trimming was later linked to a missense DCLRE1C variant. CMV serostatus was the sole immune exposure data available. The majority of CMV-associated TCR beta chains were reported as apparently HLA-restricted in a later analysis.

From germline, CDR1 is MNHNS and CDR2 SASEGT. V lost 6 bases and J lost 5; bases outside the gene matches: 7. The CDR3 totals 14 residues. This chain links TRBV6-1 with TRBJ2-1, with TRBD2 identical over 7 bases. The source material was PBMCs. This receptor was identified in a boy between 10 and 17 years old in good health and CMV-seropositive. The CDR3 DNA reads TGTGCCAGCAGGCATCCGGGACTAAACAATGAGCAGTTCTTC. Amino acids: CASRHPGLNNEQFF.